One and the same sample provided the 16 T cell receptor beta chains below, sequenced in a study of identical twins. TCRdb ran MiXCR on the 5' RACE reads and lists one entry per CDR3 protein. Of approximately 890,000 distinct CDR3 sequences in the sample, over 9% were seen once. Separately, the same data were catalogued under a study of yellow fever vaccine responses in identical twins.

The sample taken for sequencing was PBMCs. The source of these receptors is a woman younger than 35 in good health.

This clonotype was picked up many times. The chain combines TRBV15 with TRBJ2-5; weak D call: TRBD1 (5 bases). The CDR3 contains 15 residues. The V gene's germline CDR1 is LNHNV and CDR2 YYDKDF (reference sequence). Deletions cut 0 bases from V and 2 bases from J, with 10 bases between. CDR3 nucleotides: TGTGCCACCAGCAGAGATCCCGCAGGGCAAGAGACCCAGTACTTC. Its translation: CATSRDPAGQETQYF.

Many counts were recorded for this clonotype. The gene calls are TRBV6-1 and TRBJ2-1, with TRBD2 as a possible D gene (5 bases). Trimming pared 2 bases from V and 5 bases from J, leaving 13 bases between. The V gene's germline CDR1 is MNHNS and CDR2 SASEGT. The CDR3 is 15 amino acids. The CDR3 protein is CASSEFPLGNNEQFF. In DNA, the CDR3 is TGTGCCAGCAGTGAATTCCCACTAGGGAACAATGAGCAGTTCTTC.

The J gene is TRBJ2-3, the V gene TRBV11-1, with D uncertain. V dropped 6 bases and J dropped 0 bases, with 22 bases sitting between them. CDR1 and CDR2 from the germline V gene are SGHAT and FQDESV (reference sequence). This CDR3 comprises 18 residues. CDR3 in amino acids: CASRPPIVPAASTDTQYF. CDR3 bases: TGTGCCAGCAGGCCACCGATCGTGCCGGCGGCTAGCACAGATACGCAGTATTTT.

This clonotype was seen a few times. This chain connects TRBV29-1 to TRBJ2-3; TRBD2 might be the D (5 bases). Trimming removed 2 bases at V and 6 bases at J, with 21 bases between. Per the germline V gene, CDR1 is SQVTM and CDR2 is ANQGSEA. This CDR3 spans 16 amino acids. For the CDR3, the DNA is TGCAGCGTTGAAAGGGCCTTACGGCTAGCCACGGATACGCAGTATTTT. Translated, it gives CSVERALRLATDTQYF.

This chain links TRBV6-1 with TRBJ2-1; maybe TRBD2 (6 bases). Germline-derived CDR1 and CDR2 are MNHNS and SASEGT. The CDR3 has 14 residues. Trimming pared 11 bases from V and 3 bases from J, leaving 17 bases between. CDR3 amino acids: CASAAGFDYNEQFF. CDR3 coding DNA: TGTGCCTCCGCTGCGGGGTTTGACTACAATGAGCAGTTCTTC.

This clonotype was found a few times. The chain uses TRBV20-1 and TRBJ2-3, with 10 bases aligning to TRBD2. V shed 5 bases and J 3 bases; nucleotides not matched to a gene: 8. The V gene's germline CDR1 is DFQATT and CDR2 SNEGSKA (reference sequence). The CDR3 is 15 amino acids. CDR3 nucleotide sequence: TGCAGTGCTGTCCCTAGCGGGGGAAAAACAGATACGCAGTATTTT. Amino acid sequence: CSAVPSGGKTDTQYF.

This clonotype was recorded at least ten times. V and J are TRBV2 and TRBJ2-4; D might be TRBD2 (6 bases). CDR3 length: 13 amino acids. V lost 4 bases and J lost 5, with 9 bases in between. CDR1 is SNHLY and CDR2 is FYNNEI in the germline V gene. CDR3 DNA sequence: TGTGCCAGCAGTGGGAGGAGGGAAAACATTCAGTACTTC. It translates to CASSGRRENIQYF. Full variable domain (remainder filled in from reference TRBV2 and TRBJ2-4): EPEVTQTPSHQVTQMGQEVILRCVPISNHLYFYWYRQILGQKVEFLVSFYNNEISEKSEIFDDQFSVERPDGSNFTLKIRSTKLEDSAMYFCASSGRRENIQYFGAGTRLSVL.

This clonotype appeared many times. The CDR3 loop reads CAISEGSGTRTDTQYF. Here the CDR3 DNA reads TGTGCCATCAGTGAGGGTTCCGGGACAAGGACAGATACGCAGTATTTT. The V gene is TRBV10-3, the J gene TRBJ2-3, with D tentatively TRBD1 (6 bases). Germline values: CDR1 ENHRY, CDR2 SYGVKD. V was cut by 2 bases and J by 3 bases, with 15 bases left in between. This CDR3 is 16 amino acids long.

This clonotype showed up many times. The CDR3 DNA follows: TGTGCCAGCAACCAAGGGGGCTATTCGATCAATCAGCCCCAGCATTTT. Translating gives CASNQGGYSINQPQHF. V and J are TRBV7-2 and TRBJ1-5; 7 nucleotides agree with TRBD1. Germline CDR1 and CDR2: SGHTA and FQGNSA. The CDR3 has 16 residues. V lost 7 bases and J lost 3; bases outside the gene matches: 12.

V is TRBV20-1 and J is TRBJ2-6; D call uncertain. CDR3 length: 15 amino acids. The germline V gene has CDR1 DFQATT and CDR2 SNEGSKA (reference sequence). Trimming left V 4 bases short and J 2 bases short, with 12 bases between. CDR3 region: CSAKEVGTGANVLTF. For the CDR3, the DNA is TGCAGTGCTAAAGAGGTGGGGACTGGGGCCAACGTCCTGACTTTC.

This clonotype was recorded at least ten times. The rearrangement uses TRBV3-1 and TRBJ1-5; D is possibly TRBD1 (5 bases). CDR3 length: 14 residues. Germline V gene lookup returns CDR1 LGHDT and CDR2 YNNKEL (reference sequence). V was pared by 4 bases and J by 1 base, with 8 bases between. DNA for the CDR3: TGTGCCAGCAGCCGGGCAGGGAGCAATCAGCCCCAGCATTTT. As protein: CASSRAGSNQPQHF.

This clonotype has just a few counts. The chain joins TRBV12-3 or TRBV12-4 to TRBJ2-1; no reliable D call. There are 14 residues in the CDR3. The V gene lost 3 bases and the J gene lost 3 bases, with 9 bases spanning the gap. CDR3 DNA sequence: TGTGCCAGCAGTTTTAGTTTCAGCTACAATGAGCAGTTCTTC. Encoded protein: CASSFSFSYNEQFF.

This clonotype was observed a handful of times. The chain employs TRBV6-5 and TRBJ2-2; TRBD2 matches at 8 bases. The germline gives CDR1 MNHEY, CDR2 SVGAGI. CDR3 size: 16 residues. Trimming at V came to 2 bases and at J to 5 bases, leaving 7 bases not matched to a gene. CDR3 residues: CASSYGVAGRTGELFF. CDR3 sequence (DNA): TGTGCCAGCAGTTACGGGGTAGCGGGAAGGACCGGGGAGCTGTTTTTT.

At least ten counts were recorded for this clonotype. The chain carries TRBV7-2 and TRBJ2-2; D call uncertain. Germline CDR1 is SGHTA and CDR2 is FQGNSA. CDR3 size: 12 residues. Trimming pared 2 bases from V and 8 bases from J, leaving 6 bases between. In DNA, the CDR3 is TGTGCCAGCAGCTTACGGCTAGGGGAGCTGTTTTTT. Translated: CASSLRLGELFF.

The CDR3 loop reads CASSQDLAYEQFF. The CDR3 coding sequence is TGCGCCAGCAGCCAAGATCTAGCCTATGAGCAGTTCTTC. The gene calls are TRBV4-1 and TRBJ2-1, with D tentatively TRBD2 (5 bases). Between the trimmed V and J ends, which lost 0 bases and 8 bases, there was a span of 8 bases. CDR1 MGHRA and CDR2 YSYEKL come from the germline V gene. The CDR3 extends over 13 amino acids.

This clonotype was seen more than once but under ten times. This chain uses TRBV7-2 with TRBJ2-5; 10 bases fit TRBD1. The V segment lost 6 bases and the J segment 3 bases; nucleotides outside the gene matches: 4. CDR3 length: 14 residues. The germline V gene has CDR1 SGHTA and CDR2 FQGNSA. CDR3 in amino acids: CASRDRGFEETQYF. The CDR3 nucleotides are TGTGCCAGCAGGGACAGGGGGTTTGAAGAGACCCAGTACTTC.